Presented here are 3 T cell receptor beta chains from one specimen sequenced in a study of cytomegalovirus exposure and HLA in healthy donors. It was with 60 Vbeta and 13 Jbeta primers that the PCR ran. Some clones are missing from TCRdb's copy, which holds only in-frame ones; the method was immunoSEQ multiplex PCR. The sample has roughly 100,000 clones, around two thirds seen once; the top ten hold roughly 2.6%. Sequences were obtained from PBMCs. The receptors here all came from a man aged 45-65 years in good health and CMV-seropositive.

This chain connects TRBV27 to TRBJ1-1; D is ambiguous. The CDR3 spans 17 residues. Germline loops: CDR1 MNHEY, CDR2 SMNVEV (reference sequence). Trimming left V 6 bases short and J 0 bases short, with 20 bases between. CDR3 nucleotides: TGTGCCAGCAGCTTCACTTGGAGGGTTGGAATGAACACTGAAGCTTTCTTT. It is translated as CASSFTWRVGMNTEAFF.

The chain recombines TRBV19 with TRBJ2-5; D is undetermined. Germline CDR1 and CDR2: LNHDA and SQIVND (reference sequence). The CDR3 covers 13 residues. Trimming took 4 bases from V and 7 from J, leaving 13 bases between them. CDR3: CASSNPGEGTQYF. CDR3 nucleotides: TGTGCCAGTAGTAATCCCGGAGAAGGGACCCAGTACTTC.

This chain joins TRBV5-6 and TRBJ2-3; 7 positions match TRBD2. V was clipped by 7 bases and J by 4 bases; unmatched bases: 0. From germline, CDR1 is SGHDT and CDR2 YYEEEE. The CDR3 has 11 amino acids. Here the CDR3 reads CASGRADTQYF. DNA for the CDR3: TGTGCCAGCGGGAGGGCAGATACGCAGTATTTT.